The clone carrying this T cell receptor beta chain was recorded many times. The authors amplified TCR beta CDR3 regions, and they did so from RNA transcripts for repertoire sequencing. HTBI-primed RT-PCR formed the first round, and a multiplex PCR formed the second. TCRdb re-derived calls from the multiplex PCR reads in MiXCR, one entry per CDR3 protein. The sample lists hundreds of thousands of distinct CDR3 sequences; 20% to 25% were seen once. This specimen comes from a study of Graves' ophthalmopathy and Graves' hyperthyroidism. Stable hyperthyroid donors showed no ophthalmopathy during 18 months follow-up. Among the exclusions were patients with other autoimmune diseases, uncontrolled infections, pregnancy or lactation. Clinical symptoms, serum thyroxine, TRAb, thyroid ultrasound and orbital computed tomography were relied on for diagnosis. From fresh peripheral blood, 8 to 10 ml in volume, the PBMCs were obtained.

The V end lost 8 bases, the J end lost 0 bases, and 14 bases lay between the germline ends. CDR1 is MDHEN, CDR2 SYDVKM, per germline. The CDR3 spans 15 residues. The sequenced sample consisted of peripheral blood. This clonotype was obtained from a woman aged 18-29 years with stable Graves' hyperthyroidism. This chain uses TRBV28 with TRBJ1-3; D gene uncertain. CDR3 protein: CASSFWGGSGNTIYF. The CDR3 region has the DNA TGTGCCAGCTCCTTCTGGGGAGGCTCTGGAAACACCATATATTTT.